This entry lists 27 T cell receptor beta chains sequenced from one sample in a study of T cells in Graves' hyperthyroidism and ophthalmopathy. From RNA transcripts, TCR beta CDR3 regions were amplified. During a first-round RT-PCR of the TCR CDR3, the HTBI primer set was used. TCRdb used MiXCR to reprocess the multiplex PCR reads, holding one entry per CDR3 protein. The top ten clones hold 10% to 15% of a sample with some 250,000 distinct CDR3 sequences, roughly 14% of them seen once. Sequencing used blood. The source is a middle-aged woman with Graves' hyperthyroidism that later progressed to Graves' ophthalmopathy.

This clonotype came up many times. V is TRBV11-2 and J is TRBJ2-1; 11 nucleotides line up with TRBD2. V gave up 6 bases and J gave up 0 bases; unmatched junction bases: 4. CDR1 SGHAT and CDR2 FQNNGV come from the germline V gene. CDR3 length: 16 residues. The CDR3 reads CASRLSGRASYNEQFF. CDR3 nucleotides: TGTGCCAGCAGACTTAGCGGGAGGGCCTCCTACAATGAGCAGTTCTTC.

The table lists this clonotype with many counts. The chain has TRBV6-5 and TRBJ1-1; maybe TRBD1 (5 bases). Trimming stripped 3 bases from V and 1 base from J, with 9 bases between. CDR3 length: 14 residues. Germline V gives CDR1 MNHEY, CDR2 SVGAGI. CDR3 sequence reads: CASSYTGGNTEAFF. In DNA form, the CDR3 reads TGTGCCAGCAGTTATACAGGAGGGAACACTGAAGCTTTCTTT.

In this sample, this clonotype turned up many times. This chain links TRBV20-1 with TRBJ2-6; 7 bases are a match to TRBD1. Germline V gene lookup returns CDR1 DFQATT and CDR2 SNEGSKA (reference sequence). This CDR3 is built from 16 residues. V shed 6 bases, J shed 0 bases, and the junction held 8 bases outside the gene matches. The CDR3 here is CSASTGAYSGANVLTF. The CDR3 coding sequence is TGCAGTGCCAGTACAGGGGCCTACTCTGGGGCCAACGTCCTGACTTTC.

The sample holds a few counts of this clonotype. The chain joins TRBV2 to TRBJ2-1; unclear D gene. Germline V lookup: CDR1 SNHLY, CDR2 FYNNEI. V lost 4 bases and J lost 4, with 5 bases in between. The CDR3 length is 12 residues. The chain's CDR3 is CASSGQYNEQFF. CDR3 nucleotides: TGTGCCAGCAGTGGGCAATACAATGAGCAGTTCTTC.

This clonotype was recorded many times. This rearrangement joins TRBV6-1 to TRBJ1-2, with 9 positions matching TRBD1. The trim removed 10 bases at V and 2 bases at J, leaving 5 bases unmatched. Germline assignment: CDR1 MNHNS and CDR2 SASEGT. The CDR3 consists of 13 residues. CDR3 protein: CAILGQGNYGYTF. CDR3 sequence (DNA): TGTGCCATACTCGGACAGGGGAACTATGGCTACACCTTC.

There are many counts of this clonotype. The V call is TRBV19, the J call TRBJ2-5; D is possibly TRBD2 (5 bases). Germline-derived CDR1 and CDR2 are LNHDA and SQIVND (reference sequence). V lost 6 bases, J lost 6 bases, and 20 bases lay in between. The CDR3 has 15 residues. The CDR3 loop is CASSSSGVLRKTQYF. CDR3 coding DNA: TGTGCCAGTAGCTCATCCGGGGTACTCAGGAAGACCCAGTACTTC. The variable domain in full, with the rest retrieved from reference TRBV19 and TRBJ2-5, is DGGITQSPKYLFRKEGQNVTLSCEQNLNHDAMYWYRQDPGQGLRLIYYSQIVNDFQKGDIAEGYSVSREKKESFPLTVTSAQKNPTAFYLCASSSSGVLRKTQYFGPGTRLLVL.

This clonotype occurred many times. V usage is TRBV5-5 and J usage is TRBJ1-1; D is undetermined. The CDR3 consists of 11 residues. CDR1 SGHKS and CDR2 YYEKEE come from the germline V gene (reference sequence). Trimming shortened V by 1 base and J by 8 bases, and 6 bases separated the two germline ends. The CDR3 reads CASSLIGEAFF. CDR3 nucleotide sequence: TGTGCCAGCAGCTTGATCGGGGAAGCTTTCTTT.

The rearrangement links TRBV30 to TRBJ2-4, with 8 bases fitting TRBD1. Germline V gene data show CDR1 as GTSNPN and CDR2 as SVGIG (reference sequence). The V and J ends lost 3 bases and 3 bases, in that order; junction bases with no gene match: 7. This CDR3 spans 15 amino acids. CDR3 region: CAWSQGASVKNIQYF. DNA for the CDR3: TGTGCCTGGAGCCAGGGGGCTTCGGTCAAAAACATTCAGTACTTC.

In its sample, this clonotype was seen a few times. V usage is TRBV19 and J usage is TRBJ2-1; TRBD1 agrees at 8 bases. Germline CDR1 LNHDA, CDR2 SQIVND (reference sequence). The ends lost 3 bases at V and 1 base at J; junction bases unmatched: 2. The CDR3 has 15 amino acids. In DNA, the CDR3 is TGTGCCAGTAGTATCGGGACAGGATCCTACAATGAGCAGTTCTTC. Its translation: CASSIGTGSYNEQFF.

This chain joins TRBV27 and TRBJ1-2, with 7 bases lining up with TRBD1. The junction had 4 bases not matched to a gene; V was cut back by 2 bases and J by 7 bases. The germline V gene encodes CDR1 MNHEY and CDR2 SMNVEV (reference sequence). This CDR3 comprises 13 residues. This CDR3 is CASSLAQGLGYTF. In nucleotides, the CDR3 is TGTGCCAGCAGTTTAGCACAGGGGCTTGGCTACACCTTC.

Remarks on this clonotype: One end of the junction fails to match germline, which may point to a read error. The chain uses TRBV3-1 and TRBJ2-2; 15 nucleotides align to TRBD2. This CDR3 spans 20 amino acids. Germline values: CDR1 LGHDT, CDR2 YNNKEL (reference sequence). The CDR3 DNA reads as TGTGCCAGCAGGCAAGAAGCGCGGACTAGCGGGAGGGCCCACACCGGGGAGCTGTTTTTT. Translated, it gives CASRQEARTSGRAHTGELFF.

This clonotype was picked up many times. The chain employs TRBV28 and TRBJ2-1; TRBD2 matches 8 bases. CDR1 is MDHEN and CDR2 is SYDVKM in the germline V gene. V gave up 5 bases and J gave up 5 bases; unmatched junction bases: 11. The CDR3 is 16 amino acids. This CDR3 reads CASSTLAGRLDNEQFF. CDR3 bases: TGTGCCAGCAGTACCTTAGCGGGAAGATTGGACAATGAGCAGTTCTTC.

The chain has TRBV7-2 and TRBJ1-5; D not resolved. The germline gives CDR1 SGHTA, CDR2 FQGNSA. Between the trimmed V and J ends, which lost 4 bases and 7 bases, there was a span of 11 bases. This CDR3 region has 13 residues. DNA for the CDR3: TGTGCCAGCAGCTCGGGGAGTGGGCAGCCCCAGCATTTT. It is translated as CASSSGSGQPQHF.

This clonotype has at least ten counts. The chain combines TRBV5-1 with TRBJ2-5, with 13 bases identical to TRBD2. This CDR3 contains 16 residues. V lost 1 base to trimming and J lost 2 bases; unmatched junction nucleotides: 2. The V gene's germline CDR1 is SGHRS and CDR2 YFSETQ. The CDR3 DNA reads TGCGCCAGCAGCTTGACTAGCGGGAGGGGTCAAGAGACCCAGTACTTC. It specifies CASSLTSGRGQETQYF. The complete variable domain, with remaining parts taken from reference TRBV5-1 and TRBJ2-5, reads KAGVTQTPRYLIKTRGQQVTLSCSPISGHRSVSWYQQTPGQGLQFLFEYFSETQRNKGNFPGRFSGRQFSNSRSEMNVSTLELGDSALYLCASSLTSGRGQETQYFGPGTRLLVL.

This clonotype was detected many times. The V gene is TRBV10-3, the J gene TRBJ2-7, with no clear D. CDR1 ENHRY and CDR2 SYGVKD come from the germline V gene. V lost 3 bases, J lost 1 base, and 10 bases lay in between. This CDR3 is 14 amino acids long. This CDR3 reads CAISDRPTSYEQYF. CDR3 nucleotides: TGTGCCATCAGTGACAGACCAACATCCTACGAGCAGTACTTC.

This clonotype showed up many times. The rearrangement uses TRBV27 and TRBJ1-2; the D gene is possibly TRBD1 (6 bases). Germline CDR1 is MNHEY and CDR2 is SMNVEV (reference sequence). The CDR3 covers 15 residues. V shed 6 bases and J shed 0 bases, with 14 bases lying between them. CDR3 nucleotide sequence: TGTGCCAGCAGAGTCGGAGGGACACCTAACTATGGCTACACCTTC. This translates into CASRVGGTPNYGYTF.

A note on this clonotype: One base away lies a much larger clone, so this may be a sequencing read error. V and J are TRBV9 and TRBJ1-6; tentatively, D is TRBD1 (6 bases). Germline V gene sequence: CDR1 SGDLS, CDR2 YYNGEE. This CDR3 region has 12 residues. V lost 1 base to trimming and J lost 16 bases, with 12 bases between them. In DNA, the CDR3 is TGTGCCAGCAGCGTACGTGACAGGCTTCTCCACTTT. Its translation: CASSVRDRLLHF.

The rearrangement links TRBV5-1 to TRBJ2-1, with no clear D. Germline CDR1 SGHRS, CDR2 YFSETQ. Trimming stripped 5 bases from V and 0 bases from J, with 12 bases between. This CDR3 is built from 15 residues. CDR3 coding DNA: TGCGCCAGCAGTCCCGTTGGGATCTCCTACAATGAGCAGTTCTTC. As protein: CASSPVGISYNEQFF.

In its sample, this clonotype was seen a few times. The chain links TRBV9 to TRBJ2-1; D may be TRBD1 or TRBD2 (5 bases each). Germline CDR1 SGDLS, CDR2 YYNGEE. Trimming took off 4 bases at V and 7 bases at J, with 21 bases between the two ends. CDR3 length: 16 amino acids. CDR3 nucleotides: TGTGCCAGCAGCATAAAGTCCGGGACGAAAGCTAATGAGCAGTTCTTC. This codes for CASSIKSGTKANEQFF. The entire variable domain, with the rest obtained from reference TRBV9 and TRBJ2-1, is as follows: DSGVTQTPKHLITATGQRVTLRCSPRSGDLSVYWYQQSLDQGLQFLIQYYNGEERAKGNILERFSAQQFPDLHSELNLSSLELGDSALYFCASSIKSGTKANEQFFGPGTRLTVL.

This clonotype was detected ten times or more. V is TRBV6-5 and J is TRBJ2-1, with D tentatively TRBD1 (7 bases). Trimming left V 0 bases short and J 3 bases short, with 12 bases between. This CDR3 has 16 residues. Germline assignment: CDR1 MNHEY and CDR2 SVGAGI. This chain's CDR3 is CASSYSRQGGYNEQFF. Written as DNA, the CDR3 is TGTGCCAGCAGTTACTCGAGACAGGGAGGCTACAATGAGCAGTTCTTC.

This clonotype was seen at least ten times. The chain employs TRBV9 and TRBJ2-3; 11 bases line up with TRBD2. Losses at the gene ends were 3 bases for V and 1 base for J; bases not matched to a gene: 4. Germline loops: CDR1 SGDLS, CDR2 YYNGEE. This CDR3 spans 16 amino acids. CDR3 sequence (DNA): TGTGCCAGCAGCGAGGGGACTAGCGGAGGCACAGATACGCAGTATTTT. It translates to CASSEGTSGGTDTQYF.

The rearrangement uses TRBV20-1 and TRBJ2-5; 8 positions match TRBD1. The CDR3 runs to 16 residues. The ends lost 6 bases at V and 0 bases at J; junction bases unmatched: 12. Germline-derived CDR1 and CDR2 are DFQATT and SNEGSKA (reference sequence). In DNA form, the CDR3 reads TGCAGTGCACCGGGGCGGACAGGGATTTACCAAGAGACCCAGTACTTC. It codes for CSAPGRTGIYQETQYF.

This clonotype has ten or more counts. This chain connects TRBV19 to TRBJ2-2; 8 bases are a match to TRBD2. Germline CDR1 and CDR2: LNHDA and SQIVND (reference sequence). The CDR3 is 16 residues long. The V gene end was trimmed by 5 bases and the J gene end by 4 bases; junction bases not matched to a gene: 9. CDR3 amino acids: CASSLTSGSSTGELFF. The DNA of the CDR3 is TGTGCCAGTAGTCTCACTAGCGGATCGAGCACCGGGGAGCTGTTTTTT.

This clonotype was seen at least ten times. The chain links TRBV27 to TRBJ1-4; D is perhaps TRBD1 (5 bases). The germline V gene has CDR1 MNHEY and CDR2 SMNVEV (reference sequence). V gave up 6 bases and J gave up 0 bases, with 14 bases separating them. The CDR3 totals 16 residues. CDR3: CASRWSGPATNEKLFF. The CDR3 DNA is TGTGCCAGCAGATGGTCGGGGCCTGCAACTAATGAAAAACTGTTTTTT.

This clonotype showed up many times. This rearrangement joins TRBV20-1 to TRBJ1-6; D unresolved. The CDR3 has 15 residues. The V gene lost 5 bases and the J gene lost 2 bases, with 13 bases spanning the gap. Germline V gene data show CDR1 as DFQATT and CDR2 as SNEGSKA (reference sequence). CDR3 amino acids: CSADRPNPYNSPLHF. CDR3 in DNA: TGCAGTGCTGACCGACCCAACCCCTATAATTCACCCCTCCACTTT.

This clonotype was counted many times. DNA of the CDR3: TGTGCCAGCTCATATACCGGGACCTCAAACACCGGGGAGCTGTTTTTT. This sequence encodes CASSYTGTSNTGELFF. V usage is TRBV18 and J usage is TRBJ2-2; possibly TRBD1 or TRBD2 for D (5 bases each). Germline V CDR1 and CDR2: KGHSH, LQKENI. Between the trimmed V and J ends, which lost 5 bases and 2 bases, there was a span of 15 bases. This CDR3 is built from 16 residues. Together with reference TRBV18 and TRBJ2-2, the CDR3 gives the full variable domain: NAGVMQNPRHLVRRRGQEARLRCSPMKGHSHVYWYRQLPEEGLKFMVYLQKENIIDESGMPKERFSAEFPKEGPSILRIQQVVRGDSAAYFCASSYTGTSNTGELFFGEGSRLTVL.

Concerning this clonotype itself: With a much larger clone just one base away, this may be a read error. Given the absence of the conserved phenylalanine or tryptophan at the CDR3 end, a read error is likely. The chain is built from TRBV12-3 or TRBV12-4 and TRBJ1-1, with 10 bases that match TRBD1. J was trimmed by 2 bases and V by 6 bases; bases with no gene match: 3. The CDR3 runs 14 residues. CDR3 coding DNA: TGTGCCAGCAGAGTGACAGGGGGCAACACTGAAGCTTTCGTT. Amino acids: CASRVTGGNTEAFV.